The TCR beta chain described here comes from a study of blood T cell repertoires in COVID-19. On the study more broadly: COVID-19 samples collected from the United States, Italy and Spain covered acute and convalescent phases. T cells, B-cell-depleted T cells, or PBMCs supplied cDNA or gDNA.

The sample holds a few counts of this clone. The CDR3 runs to 15 residues. V was pared by 6 bases and J by 5 bases, with 8 bases of the junction left unmatched. Per the germline V gene, CDR1 is SGHDT and CDR2 is YYEEEE. Original methodology: From reference gene primer amplification, estimates of nucleated cell counts were derived. Profiling relied on immunoSEQ multiplex PCR, and the TCRdb table lists in-frame clones only, not all of them. The DNA was the basis for D and trimming; V, J and clone size are from that table. The sample has over 150,000 clones; approximately 80% are singletons. The chain joins TRBV5-6 to TRBJ1-4, with 9 bases fitting TRBD1. Sequenced input: peripheral blood. The sequence came from a human donor in a cohort sampled during active COVID-19. The CDR3 protein is CASTSAGTGNEKLFF. CDR3 bases: TGTGCCAGCACCAGTGCCGGGACAGGGAATGAAAAACTGTTTTTT.